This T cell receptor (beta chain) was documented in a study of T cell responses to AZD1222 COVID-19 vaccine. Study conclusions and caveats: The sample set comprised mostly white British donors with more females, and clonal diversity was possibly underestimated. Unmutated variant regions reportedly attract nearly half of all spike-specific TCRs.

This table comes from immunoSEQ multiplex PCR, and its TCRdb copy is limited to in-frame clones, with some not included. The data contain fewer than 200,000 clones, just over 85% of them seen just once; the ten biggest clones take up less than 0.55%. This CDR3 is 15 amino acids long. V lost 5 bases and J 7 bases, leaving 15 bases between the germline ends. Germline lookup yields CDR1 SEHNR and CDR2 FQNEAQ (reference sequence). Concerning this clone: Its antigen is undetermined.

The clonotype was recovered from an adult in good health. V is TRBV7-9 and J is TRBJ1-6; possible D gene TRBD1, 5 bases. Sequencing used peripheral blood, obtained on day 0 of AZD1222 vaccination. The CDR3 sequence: CASSPPGPANSPLHF. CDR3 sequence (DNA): TGTGCCAGCAGCCCCCCAGGGCCTGCAAATTCACCCCTCCACTTT.